The 19 T cell receptor beta chains reported below all come from one sample, sequenced in a study of T-cell reconstitution after alpha-beta-depleted transplantation in children. As it was prepared, the TCRbeta library received unique molecular identifiers. Each CDR3 protein is one row after TCRdb ran MiXCR on the PCR reads. The data contain some 300,000 distinct CDR3 sequences, about 9.5% of them singletons. The sequencing used PBMCs, collected before TCRalphabeta/CD19-depleted stem cell transplant. The receptors derive from a boy less than two years old with acute myeloid leukemia, due to receive a stem cell transplant.

This clonotype was picked up many times. This chain uses TRBV4-1 with TRBJ2-7; 9 bases match TRBD2. The CDR3 spans 15 residues. The V gene's germline CDR1 is MGHRA and CDR2 YSYEKL. Unmatched junction bases numbered 4, after V lost 0 bases and J lost 4 bases. The CDR3 bases are TGCGCCAGCAGCCAAGAAGCGGGAGGTTGGTACGAGCAGTACTTC. Translating gives CASSQEAGGWYEQYF.

This clonotype was counted many times. The CDR3: CASSPLHGKETQYF. The CDR3 DNA reads as TGTGCCAGCAGCCCGCTCCACGGGAAGGAGACCCAGTACTTC. V is TRBV5-6 and J is TRBJ2-5; possible D gene TRBD2, 5 bases. CDR3 length equals 14 residues. Per germline, CDR1 SGHDT and CDR2 YYEEEE. With 4 bases removed from V and 5 bases from J, the gap between germline ends came to 15 bases.

The chain carries TRBV27 and TRBJ2-7; the match to TRBD1 covers 7 bases. This CDR3 region has 12 residues. Germline assignment: CDR1 MNHEY and CDR2 SMNVEV (reference sequence). Trimming at V came to 9 bases and at J to 6 bases, leaving 8 bases not matched to a gene. This CDR3 reads CASSFAGGEQYF. CDR3 bases: TGTGCCAGTTCCTTTGCAGGGGGCGAGCAGTACTTC.

This clonotype was observed at least ten times. J is TRBJ1-2 and V is TRBV29-1; D not resolved. The length of the CDR3 is 13 residues. V gave up 3 bases and J gave up 0 bases, with 8 bases separating them. Germline-derived CDR1 and CDR2 are SQVTM and ANQGSEA. Here the CDR3 DNA reads TGCAGCGTTGAGGACGGAGCTAACTATGGCTACACCTTC. Its translation: CSVEDGANYGYTF.

The genes are TRBV5-1 and TRBJ2-3; 12 bases agree with TRBD2. With V trimmed by 3 bases and J by 0 bases, 5 bases remained unmatched. CDR3 length: 17 amino acids. Germline V gene data show CDR1 as SGHRS and CDR2 as YFSETQ. The CDR3: CASSSPGLAGSTDTQYF. In DNA, the CDR3 is TGCGCCAGCAGCTCACCAGGACTAGCGGGAAGCACAGATACGCAGTATTTT.

The rearrangement links TRBV12-3 or TRBV12-4 to TRBJ2-3; D call uncertain. This CDR3 is built from 13 residues. With 3 bases removed from V and 4 bases from J, the gap between germline ends came to 8 bases. For the CDR3, the DNA is TGTGCCAGCAGTTTCCTGGACCCAGATACGCAGTATTTT. Its protein is CASSFLDPDTQYF.

This clonotype was counted ten times or more. The chain links TRBV20-1 to TRBJ2-7; TRBD2 agrees at 11 bases. The germline V gene has CDR1 DFQATT and CDR2 SNEGSKA (reference sequence). The trim removed 7 bases at V and 3 bases at J, leaving 8 bases unmatched. CDR3 length: 14 amino acids. The CDR3 bases are TGCAGTGTTCAGACTAGCGGGGTAATCTACGAGCAGTACTTC. It yields the protein CSVQTSGVIYEQYF.

The rearrangement joins TRBV19 to TRBJ2-3, with no clear D. V shed 8 bases and J shed 5 bases, with 8 bases lying between them. There are 11 residues in the CDR3. In germline, CDR1 is LNHDA, CDR2 SQIVND (reference sequence). The CDR3 reads CASGKGDTQYF. The DNA for the CDR3 is TGTGCCAGTGGGAAGGGAGATACGCAGTATTTT.

This chain uses TRBV10-3 with TRBJ2-7; 12 bases are a match to TRBD1. Trimming cost V 6 bases and J 7 bases; bases outside gene matches: 7. This CDR3 is 14 amino acids long. Per germline, CDR1 ENHRY and CDR2 SYGVKD. The CDR3 here is CAIRPGTGGLEQYF. CDR3 nucleotides: TGTGCCATCAGACCCGGGACAGGGGGCTTGGAGCAGTACTTC.

Many counts were recorded for this clonotype. The V call is TRBV20-1, the J call TRBJ2-4, with 7 bases fitting TRBD1. Germline trimming cut 1 base from V and 0 bases from J; bases unmatched to any gene: 9. CDR3 length: 17 residues. Per the germline V gene, CDR1 is DFQATT and CDR2 is SNEGSKA (reference sequence). The CDR3 bases are TGCAGTGCTAGAGGGGCCCCGGACAGGCTAGCCAAAAACATTCAGTACTTC. This codes for CSARGAPDRLAKNIQYF.

This clonotype was found many times. CDR3 in DNA: TGCAGTGCTAGACCAGTTCGCGGGAGGTATTTTGAGCAGTTCTTC. Its translation is CSARPVRGRYFEQFF. The chain combines TRBV20-1 with TRBJ2-1, with TRBD2 matching over 8 bases. Germline assignment: CDR1 DFQATT and CDR2 SNEGSKA (reference sequence). V dropped 2 bases and J dropped 9; count of bases not matched to a gene: 12. The CDR3 is 15 amino acids.

This clonotype was picked up many times. V and J are TRBV25-1 and TRBJ2-5; TRBD2 matches 7 bases. There are 15 residues in the CDR3. Germline values: CDR1 MGHDK, CDR2 SYGVNS. The ends lost 0 bases at V and 1 base at J; junction bases unmatched: 2. CDR3 nucleotides: TGTGCCAGCAGTGAATATTGGGGGGGCCAAGAGACCCAGTACTTC. Translation gives CASSEYWGGQETQYF.

V gene TRBV3-1 combines with J gene TRBJ2-7; D ambiguous. Deletions cut 4 bases from V and 3 bases from J, with 10 bases between. The germline gives CDR1 LGHDT, CDR2 YNNKEL (reference sequence). This CDR3 has 13 residues. This CDR3 is CASSPRWGYEQYF. Written as DNA, the CDR3 is TGTGCCAGCAGCCCCCGGTGGGGCTACGAGCAGTACTTC.

This clonotype has at least ten counts. The chain couples TRBV11-2 to TRBJ2-1; D is uncertain. The CDR3 has 17 residues. Germline loops: CDR1 SGHAT, CDR2 FQNNGV. V gave up 5 bases and J gave up 2 bases, with 19 bases separating them. CDR3 sequence (DNA): TGTGCCAGCAGCCCCGGCCATGGCGGCGAGGCCTACAATGAGCAGTTCTTC. Translation gives CASSPGHGGEAYNEQFF.

This clonotype occurred many times. The gene calls are TRBV5-1 and TRBJ2-1; 14 bases are shared with TRBD2. The V gene's germline CDR1 is SGHRS and CDR2 YFSETQ. The CDR3 has 17 residues. After removal of 4 bases from V and 1 base from J, the junction contained 4 bases not matched to a gene. In nucleotides, the CDR3 is TGCGCCAGCAGCGAAGGACTAGCGGGGGGTTCCTACAATGAGCAGTTCTTC. It codes for CASSEGLAGGSYNEQFF. The full variable domain, with the rest looked up from reference TRBV5-1 and TRBJ2-1, is KAGVTQTPRYLIKTRGQQVTLSCSPISGHRSVSWYQQTPGQGLQFLFEYFSETQRNKGNFPGRFSGRQFSNSRSEMNVSTLELGDSALYLCASSEGLAGGSYNEQFFGPGTRLTVL.

This clonotype was counted ten times or more. J is TRBJ2-7 and V is TRBV7-6, with 10 bases fitting TRBD2. J lost 6 bases, V lost 1 base, and 9 bases had no gene match. Germline CDR1 is SGHVS and CDR2 is FNYEAQ. There are 16 residues in the CDR3. For the CDR3, the DNA is TGTGCCAGCAGCTTAGGAACTAGCGGGGCCTCCGCCGAGCAGTACTTC. It is translated as CASSLGTSGASAEQYF. The variable domain in full, with the rest retrieved from reference TRBV7-6 and TRBJ2-7, is GAGVSQSPRYKVTKRGQDVALRCDPISGHVSLYWYRQALGQGPEFLTYFNYEAQQDKSGLPNDRFSAERPEGSISTLTIQRTEQRDSAMYRCASSLGTSGASAEQYFGPGTRLTVT.

There are many counts of this clonotype. This chain links TRBV12-3 or TRBV12-4 with TRBJ1-5; D gene ambiguous. The CDR3 spans 13 residues. Trimming took 3 bases from V and 5 from J, leaving 8 bases between them. The CDR3 spells CASSFSKDQPQHF. The CDR3 nucleotides read TGTGCCAGCAGTTTCTCCAAGGATCAGCCCCAGCATTTT.

This clonotype was seen many times. The chain links TRBV10-3 to TRBJ2-3; 7 bases fit TRBD2. Germline-derived CDR1 and CDR2 are ENHRY and SYGVKD. CDR3 size: 16 residues. The ends lost 0 bases at V and 3 bases at J; junction bases unmatched: 6. The CDR3 spells CAISESEDGGTDTQYF. CDR3 nucleotide sequence: TGTGCCATCAGTGAGTCCGAGGACGGGGGGACAGATACGCAGTATTTT.

This clonotype occurred many times. The CDR3 DNA reads TGTGCCAAACAGTTATCCTATGGCTACACCTTC. Translating it yields CAKQLSYGYTF. J is TRBJ1-2 and V is TRBV21-1. TRBV21-1 is marked as a pseudogene. There are 11 residues in the CDR3.